Listed here is a single T cell receptor (beta chain). Trimming removed 2 bases from V and 7 bases from J, with 9 bases in between. The CDR3 runs to 13 residues. Per the germline V gene, CDR1 is KGHSH and CDR2 is LQKENI. Each patient's relapse followed autologous stem cell transplantation, and brentuximab vedotin exposure varied. This entry comes from a study of PD-1 blockade in classical Hodgkin lymphoma. Measured with immunoSEQ multiplex PCR; TCRdb has only the in-frame clones, and not every one. The table lists 15,000 to 20,000 clones, roughly 80% of them singletons. The receptor's source is a human donor with classical Hodgkin lymphoma. The sequencing here drew on peripheral blood mononuclear cells (PBMCs), taken before the second cycle of nivolumab. The V call is TRBV18, the J call TRBJ2-1, with a possible D match to TRBD2 (7 bases). As DNA, the CDR3 is TGTGCCAGCTCACCAGGGGGGGCGAATGAGCAGTTCTTC. It translates to CASSPGGANEQFF.